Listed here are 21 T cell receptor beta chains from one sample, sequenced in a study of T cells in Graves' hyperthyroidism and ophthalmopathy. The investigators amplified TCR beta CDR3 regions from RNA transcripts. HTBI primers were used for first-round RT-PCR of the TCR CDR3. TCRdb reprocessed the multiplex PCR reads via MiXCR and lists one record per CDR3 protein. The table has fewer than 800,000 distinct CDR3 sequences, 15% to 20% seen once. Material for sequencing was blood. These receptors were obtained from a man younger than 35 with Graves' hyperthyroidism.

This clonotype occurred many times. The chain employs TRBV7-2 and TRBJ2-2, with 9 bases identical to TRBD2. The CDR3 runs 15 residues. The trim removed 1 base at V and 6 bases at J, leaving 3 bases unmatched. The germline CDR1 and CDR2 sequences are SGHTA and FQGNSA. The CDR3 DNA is TGTGCCAGCAGCTTAGGACTAGCGGCCTCCGGGGAGCTGTTTTTT. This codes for CASSLGLAASGELFF.

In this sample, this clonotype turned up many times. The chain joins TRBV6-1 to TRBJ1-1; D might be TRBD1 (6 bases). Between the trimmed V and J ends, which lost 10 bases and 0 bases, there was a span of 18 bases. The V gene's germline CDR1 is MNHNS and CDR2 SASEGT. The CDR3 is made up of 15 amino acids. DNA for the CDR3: TGTGCCACCGGCAGCAGGGGCCCTATGAACACTGAAGCTTTCTTT. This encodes CATGSRGPMNTEAFF.

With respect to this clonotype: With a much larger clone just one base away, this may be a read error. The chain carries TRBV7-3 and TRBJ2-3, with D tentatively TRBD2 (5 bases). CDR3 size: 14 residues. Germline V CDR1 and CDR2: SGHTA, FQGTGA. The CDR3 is CASSSEYDTDPQYF. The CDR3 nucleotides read TGTGCCAGCAGTAGCGAGTACGACACAGATCCGCAGTATTTT.

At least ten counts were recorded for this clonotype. CDR3 nucleotides: TGTGCCAGCAGTCCCAGGGAAACCTACGAGCAGTACTTC. Protein product: CASSPRETYEQYF. This chain joins TRBV28 and TRBJ2-7; D might be TRBD1 (5 bases). V was pared by 5 bases and J by 2 bases, with 10 bases between. This CDR3 has 13 residues. Germline values: CDR1 MDHEN, CDR2 SYDVKM. The full variable domain, rest sourced from reference TRBV28 and TRBJ2-7, is DVKVTQSSRYLVKRTGEKVFLECVQDMDHENMFWYRQDPGLGLRLIYFSYDVKMKEKGDIPEGYSVSREKKERFSLILESASTNQTSMYLCASSPRETYEQYFGPGTRLTVT.

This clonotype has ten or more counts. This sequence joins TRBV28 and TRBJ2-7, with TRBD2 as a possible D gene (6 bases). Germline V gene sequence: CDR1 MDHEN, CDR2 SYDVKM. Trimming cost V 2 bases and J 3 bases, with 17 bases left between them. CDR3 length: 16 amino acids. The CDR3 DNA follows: TGTGCCAGCAGTTTAAGGGACTGGTGGTACGTCTACGAGCAGTACTTC. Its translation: CASSLRDWWYVYEQYF.

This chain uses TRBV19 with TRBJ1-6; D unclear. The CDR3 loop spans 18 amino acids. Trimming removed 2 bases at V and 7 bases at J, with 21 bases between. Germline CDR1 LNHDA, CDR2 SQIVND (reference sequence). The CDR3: CASSIYSFGRPANSPLHF. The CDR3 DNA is TGTGCCAGTAGTATATACTCGTTCGGAAGGCCAGCAAATTCACCCCTCCACTTT.

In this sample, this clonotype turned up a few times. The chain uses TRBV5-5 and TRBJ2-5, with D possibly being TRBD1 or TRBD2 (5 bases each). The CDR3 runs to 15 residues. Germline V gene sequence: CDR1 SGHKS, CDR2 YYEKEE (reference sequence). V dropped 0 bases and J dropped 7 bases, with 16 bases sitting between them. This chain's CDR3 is CASSLGGSYRGTQYF. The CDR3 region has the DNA TGTGCCAGCAGCTTGGGGGGCAGCTACCGGGGGACCCAGTACTTC.

The CDR3 DNA follows: TGTGCCACCCGAGGGCTCTCTGGGGCCAACGTCCTGACTTTC. This sequence encodes CATRGLSGANVLTF. The rearrangement links TRBV28 to TRBJ2-6; D may be TRBD2 (5 bases). The ends were cut back, 10 bases at V and 0 bases at J, with 10 bases in the middle. This CDR3 region has 14 residues. Germline V gives CDR1 MDHEN, CDR2 SYDVKM.

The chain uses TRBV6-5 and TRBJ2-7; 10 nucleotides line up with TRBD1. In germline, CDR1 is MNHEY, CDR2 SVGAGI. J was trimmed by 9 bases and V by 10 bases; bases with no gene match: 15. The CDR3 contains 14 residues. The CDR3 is CATRLDRGLSGQYF. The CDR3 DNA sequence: TGTGCCACCAGGTTAGACAGGGGGCTGTCCGGGCAGTACTTC.

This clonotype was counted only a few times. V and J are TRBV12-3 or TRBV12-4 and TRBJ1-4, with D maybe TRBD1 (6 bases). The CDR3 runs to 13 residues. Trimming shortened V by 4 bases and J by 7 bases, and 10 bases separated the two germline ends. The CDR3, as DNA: TGTGCCAGCAGTTCAATCAGGGGTGAAAAACTGTTTTTT. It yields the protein CASSSIRGEKLFF.

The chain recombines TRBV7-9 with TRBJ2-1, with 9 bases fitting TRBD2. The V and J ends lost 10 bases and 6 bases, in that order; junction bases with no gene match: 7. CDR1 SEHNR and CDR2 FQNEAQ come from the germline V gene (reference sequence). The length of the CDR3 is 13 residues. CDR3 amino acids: CATHSGSTNEQFF. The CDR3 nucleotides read TGTGCCACCCATAGCGGGAGTACCAATGAGCAGTTCTTC.

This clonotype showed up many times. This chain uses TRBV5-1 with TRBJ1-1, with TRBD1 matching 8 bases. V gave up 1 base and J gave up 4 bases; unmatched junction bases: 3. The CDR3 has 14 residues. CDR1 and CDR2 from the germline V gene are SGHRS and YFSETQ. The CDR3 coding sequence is TGCGCCAGCAGCTTGTACGACAGGGGCACTGAAGCTTTCTTT. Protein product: CASSLYDRGTEAFF. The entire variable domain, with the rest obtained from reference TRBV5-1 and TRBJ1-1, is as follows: KAGVTQTPRYLIKTRGQQVTLSCSPISGHRSVSWYQQTPGQGLQFLFEYFSETQRNKGNFPGRFSGRQFSNSRSEMNVSTLELGDSALYLCASSLYDRGTEAFFGQGTRLTVV.

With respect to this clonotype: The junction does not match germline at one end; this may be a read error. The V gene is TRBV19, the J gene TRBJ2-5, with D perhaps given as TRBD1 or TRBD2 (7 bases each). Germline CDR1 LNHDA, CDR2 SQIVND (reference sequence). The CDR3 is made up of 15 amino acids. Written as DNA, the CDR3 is TGTGTCAGTAGTATAAGCGGGACAGAACAAGAGACCCAGTACTTC. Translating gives CVSSISGTEQETQYF.

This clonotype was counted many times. The chain's CDR3 is CAISEGLADYNEQFF. CDR3 DNA sequence: TGTGCCATCAGTGAGGGGCTAGCGGACTACAATGAGCAGTTCTTC. The chain uses TRBV10-3 and TRBJ2-1; TRBD2 matches at 7 bases. J gave up 3 bases and V 2 bases, and 4 bases lay outside the gene matches. The germline V gene has CDR1 ENHRY and CDR2 SYGVKD. The CDR3 totals 15 residues.

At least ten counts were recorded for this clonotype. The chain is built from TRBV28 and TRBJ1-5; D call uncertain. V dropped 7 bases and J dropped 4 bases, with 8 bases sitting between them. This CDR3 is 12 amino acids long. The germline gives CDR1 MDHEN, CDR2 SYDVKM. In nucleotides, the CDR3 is TGTGCCAGCACCCCCAGGAATCAGCCCCAGCATTTT. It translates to CASTPRNQPQHF.

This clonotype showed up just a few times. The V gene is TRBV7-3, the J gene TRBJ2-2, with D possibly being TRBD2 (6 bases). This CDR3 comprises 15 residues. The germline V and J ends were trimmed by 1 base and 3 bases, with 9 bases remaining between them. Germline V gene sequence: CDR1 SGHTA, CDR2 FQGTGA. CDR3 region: CASSLRLGDTGELFF. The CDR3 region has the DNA TGTGCCAGCAGCTTAAGACTAGGGGACACCGGGGAGCTGTTTTTT.

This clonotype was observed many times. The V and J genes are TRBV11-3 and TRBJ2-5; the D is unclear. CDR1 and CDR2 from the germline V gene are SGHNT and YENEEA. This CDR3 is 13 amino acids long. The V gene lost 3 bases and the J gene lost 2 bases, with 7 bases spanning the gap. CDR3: CASSFQKQETQYF. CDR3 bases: TGTGCCAGCAGCTTTCAGAAACAAGAGACCCAGTACTTC.

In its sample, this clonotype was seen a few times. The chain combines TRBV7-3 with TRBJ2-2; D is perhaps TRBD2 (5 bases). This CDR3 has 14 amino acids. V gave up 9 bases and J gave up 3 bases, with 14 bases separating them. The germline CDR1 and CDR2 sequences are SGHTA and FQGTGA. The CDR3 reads CASSRRQYTGELFF. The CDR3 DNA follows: TGTGCCAGTTCTAGGAGGCAGTACACCGGGGAGCTGTTTTTT.

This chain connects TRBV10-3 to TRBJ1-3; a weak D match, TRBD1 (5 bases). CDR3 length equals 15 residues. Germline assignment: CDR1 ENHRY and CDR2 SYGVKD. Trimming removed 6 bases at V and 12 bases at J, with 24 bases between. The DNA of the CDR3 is TGTGCCATCAGCCGGGCGGACGCTTACCTAGGGGTCATATATTTT. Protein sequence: CAISRADAYLGVIYF.

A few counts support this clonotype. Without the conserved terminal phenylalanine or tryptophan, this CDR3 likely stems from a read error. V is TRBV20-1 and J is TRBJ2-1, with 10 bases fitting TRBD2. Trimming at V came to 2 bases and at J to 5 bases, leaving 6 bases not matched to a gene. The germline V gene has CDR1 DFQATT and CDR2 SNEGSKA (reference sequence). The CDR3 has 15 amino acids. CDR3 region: CSARRAGGSHNEQFS. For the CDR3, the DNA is TGCAGTGCTAGACGAGCGGGAGGGTCTCACAATGAGCAGTTCTCC.

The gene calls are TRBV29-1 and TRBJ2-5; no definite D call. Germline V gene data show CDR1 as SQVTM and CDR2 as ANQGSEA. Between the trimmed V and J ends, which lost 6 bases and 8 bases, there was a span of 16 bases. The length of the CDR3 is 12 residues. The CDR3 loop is CSVPIVAGTQYF. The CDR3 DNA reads TGCAGCGTACCGATTGTCGCCGGTACCCAGTACTTC.